Below, 25 T cell receptor beta chains from the same sample are listed, as sequenced in a study of T cells in Graves' hyperthyroidism and ophthalmopathy. Researchers took RNA transcripts and amplified the TCR beta CDR3 regions from them. A first-round RT-PCR of the TCR CDR3 used the HTBI primer set. MiXCR was run by TCRdb on the multiplex PCR reads, yielding one entry per CDR3 protein. Altogether around 100,000 distinct CDR3 sequences are present, 47% being singletons, with the ten largest covering 26%. The sample taken for sequencing was blood. The source of these receptors is a man in his forties or fifties with Graves' hyperthyroidism.

This clonotype was detected once. The J gene is TRBJ1-2, the V gene TRBV19; the D is unclear. V lost 7 bases and J 4 bases, leaving 19 bases between the germline ends. The germline V gene encodes CDR1 LNHDA and CDR2 SQIVND (reference sequence). The CDR3 is 15 residues long. CDR3 sequence reads: CASTAQLGQPYGYTF. CDR3 nucleotide sequence: TGTGCCAGTACCGCACAGTTGGGCCAGCCCTATGGCTACACCTTC.

The chain joins TRBV7-2 to TRBJ1-3; TRBD1 is a possible D gene (5 bases). The CDR3 is 14 amino acids. V shed 5 bases and J shed 3 bases, with 11 bases lying between them. CDR1 is SGHTA and CDR2 is FQGNSA in the germline V gene. CDR3 in amino acids: CASSRAGSGNTIYF. The CDR3 bases are TGTGCCAGCAGCCGAGCAGGGAGTGGAAACACCATATATTTT.

This clonotype was seen repeatedly, ten times or more. The genes are TRBV7-9 and TRBJ2-2; 9 bases fit TRBD2. Germline trimming cut 5 bases from V and 2 bases from J; bases unmatched to any gene: 9. The germline V gene has CDR1 SEHNR and CDR2 FQNEAQ (reference sequence). This CDR3 has 17 residues. The CDR3: CASSPPGLAFNTGELFF. The CDR3 nucleotides are TGTGCCAGCAGCCCACCGGGACTAGCCTTTAACACCGGGGAGCTGTTTTTT. The variable domain in full, with the rest retrieved from reference TRBV7-9 and TRBJ2-2, is DTGVSQNPRHKITKRGQNVTFRCDPISEHNRLYWYRQTLGQGPEFLTYFQNEAQLEKSRLLSDRFSAERPKGSFSTLEIQRTEQGDSAMYLCASSPPGLAFNTGELFFGEGSRLTVL.

This clonotype was recorded many times. The J gene is TRBJ2-1, the V gene TRBV19; 9 nucleotides line up with TRBD2. The CDR3 consists of 20 residues. Germline V gene data show CDR1 as LNHDA and CDR2 as SQIVND (reference sequence). J was trimmed by 0 bases and V by 6 bases; bases with no gene match: 18. CDR3 DNA sequence: TGTGCCAGTAGCAATTTATGGGGCGGGGGGGATCCTATCTCCTACAATGAGCAGTTCTTC. This gives the protein CASSNLWGGGDPISYNEQFF.

The rearrangement joins TRBV9 to TRBJ2-3, with TRBD1 matching over 10 bases. Trimming cost V 7 bases and J 4 bases; bases outside gene matches: 18. The CDR3 loop spans 18 amino acids. Germline V gene data show CDR1 as SGDLS and CDR2 as YYNGEE. The CDR3 loop reads CASSPPLGVGQGADTQYF. The CDR3 coding sequence is TGTGCCAGCTCACCACCGCTCGGCGTAGGACAGGGGGCAGATACGCAGTATTTT.

This sequence joins TRBV7-9 and TRBJ1-2, with unresolved D. The V gene's germline CDR1 is SEHNR and CDR2 FQNEAQ (reference sequence). Trimming removed 0 bases from V and 12 bases from J, with 11 bases in between. This CDR3 comprises 12 residues. In DNA, the CDR3 is TGTGCCAGCAGCTTAGCGGATTTTGGAAACACCTTC. Translated, it gives CASSLADFGNTF.

With respect to this clonotype: Possible read error: a much larger clone is one base away. The chain has TRBV7-9 and TRBJ2-7; 7 positions agree with TRBD2. The CDR3 extends over 16 amino acids. In germline, CDR1 is SEHNR, CDR2 FQNEAQ (reference sequence). CDR3 amino acids: CAGSQEPSGFSYEQYF. In DNA form, the CDR3 reads TGTGCCGGCAGCCAAGAACCTAGCGGATTCTCCTACGAGCAGTACTTC.

This clonotype was seen only a few times. This chain links TRBV11-2 with TRBJ2-6; D uncertain. The CDR3 is 17 amino acids. Germline V gene lookup returns CDR1 SGHAT and CDR2 FQNNGV. Trimming removed 3 bases from V and 1 base from J, with 13 bases in between. The CDR3: CASSFMELLSGANVLTF. Here the CDR3 DNA reads TGTGCCAGCAGCTTTATGGAATTGTTGTCTGGGGCCAACGTCCTGACTTTC.

As regards this clonotype: One base away lies a much larger clone, so this may be a sequencing read error. The chain combines TRBV2 with TRBJ1-2; 7 bases are a match to TRBD1. The CDR3 is 14 amino acids. The trim removed 5 bases at V and 3 bases at J, leaving 6 bases unmatched. Germline V gene sequence: CDR1 SNHLY, CDR2 FYNNEI. This CDR3 is CASSYTGTDYGYTF. As DNA, the CDR3 is TGTGCCAGCAGTTACACGGGGACAGACTATGGCTACACCTTC.

A word on this clonotype: It is likely a read error, because the conserved phenylalanine at the end of the CDR3 is missing. Because the CDR3's place on the DNA is in doubt, the DNA is left out and the CDR3 is given as listed by TCRdb. The rearrangement uses TRBV5-1 and TRBJ2-2; the table's D call of TRBD2 was not tested on the DNA. In germline, CDR1 is SGHRS, CDR2 YFSETQ. A total of 9 residues make up the CDR3, ends included. The CDR3 protein is CASSLGGIS.

The chain uses TRBV28 and TRBJ1-2; D unresolved. V was clipped by 4 bases and J by 3 bases, with 12 bases between them. This CDR3 region has 14 residues. Germline V lookup: CDR1 MDHEN, CDR2 SYDVKM. The DNA of the CDR3 is TGTGCCAGCAGTTCGGTAGGTTCGGACTATGGCTACACCTTC. This gives the protein CASSSVGSDYGYTF.

This clonotype was observed a handful of times. This chain links TRBV7-3 with TRBJ2-3; D gene ambiguous. Germline CDR1 SGHTA, CDR2 FQGTGA. The CDR3 runs to 12 residues. V was shortened by 8 bases and J by 1 base, with 7 bases between the two germline ends. The DNA for the CDR3 is TGTGCCAGCTCAACGCGCACAGATACGCAGTATTTT. Translated, it gives CASSTRTDTQYF.

This clonotype turned up a few times. This chain links TRBV12-3 or TRBV12-4 with TRBJ2-7; 9 nucleotides agree with TRBD1. The CDR3 spans 15 residues. Trimming at V came to 5 bases and at J to 3 bases, leaving 8 bases not matched to a gene. In DNA form, the CDR3 reads TGTGCCAGCAGTGTCTCACAGGGGGCGGGCTACGAGCAGTACTTC. Translation gives CASSVSQGAGYEQYF.

In this sample, this clonotype turned up many times. The chain carries TRBV20-1 and TRBJ2-5; TRBD2 is a possible D gene (7 bases). Germline-derived CDR1 and CDR2 are DFQATT and SNEGSKA (reference sequence). V was trimmed by 0 bases and J by 5 bases, leaving 13 bases between them. This CDR3 is 14 amino acids long. CDR3 protein: CSAREGGGWETQYF. The CDR3 DNA follows: TGCAGTGCTAGAGAGGGGGGGGGCTGGGAGACCCAGTACTTC.

This clonotype was picked up many times. The chain combines TRBV11-1 with TRBJ1-1; 7 nucleotides line up with TRBD1. The CDR3 consists of 15 residues. The V gene end was trimmed by 4 bases and the J gene end by 3 bases; junction bases not matched to a gene: 8. Germline V lookup: CDR1 SGHAT, CDR2 FQDESV (reference sequence). CDR3 DNA sequence: TGTGCCAGCAGCTCGAACAGGGGTTCACACACTGAAGCTTTCTTT. This sequence encodes CASSSNRGSHTEAFF.

As regards this clonotype: With a much larger clone just one base away, this may be a read error. The rearrangement uses TRBV6-1 and TRBJ1-4; 7 bases align to TRBD1. This CDR3 comprises 15 residues. The germline CDR1 and CDR2 sequences are MNHNS and SASEGT. CDR3 coding DNA: TGTGCCAGCGGTGAAGCAAGGGGGCTTGATGAAAAACTGTTTTTT. Amino acid sequence: CASGEARGLDEKLFF.

A note on this clonotype: One end of the junction fails to match germline, which may point to a read error. This chain connects TRBV10-3 to TRBJ2-1; the D gene could be TRBD1 or TRBD2 (5 bases each). The germline V gene has CDR1 ENHRY and CDR2 SYGVKD. The CDR3 spans 15 residues. CDR3 in amino acids: CATSFGDVGFNEQFF. CDR3 coding DNA: TGTGCCACCAGTTTTGGGGACGTCGGATTCAATGAGCAGTTTTTC.

V usage is TRBV25-1 and J usage is TRBJ2-4; 7 positions match TRBD1. J gave up 0 bases and V 6 bases, and 5 bases lay outside the gene matches. Germline lookup yields CDR1 MGHDK and CDR2 SYGVNS. CDR3 size: 15 residues. The CDR3 bases are TGTGCCAGCAGAGGGACAGAACTAGCCAAAAACATTCAGTACTTC. Its protein is CASRGTELAKNIQYF. Full variable domain (rest looked up from reference TRBV25-1 and TRBJ2-4): EADIYQTPRYLVIGTGKKITLECSQTMGHDKMYWYQQDPGMELHLIHYSYGVNSTEKGDLSSESTVSRIRTEHFPLTLESARPSHTSQYLCASRGTELAKNIQYFGAGTRLSVL.

As for this clonotype: Possible read error: a much larger clone is one base away. Here the CDR3 DNA reads TGTGCCAGCAGGGGATGGGGTTCCCCTGAAGCTTTCTTT. Its translation is CASRGWGSPEAFF. The rearrangement uses TRBV5-4 and TRBJ1-1, with D unclear. The CDR3 sequence is 13 residues long. Per germline, CDR1 SGHNT and CDR2 YYREEE (reference sequence). V lost 5 bases and J 6 bases, leaving 14 bases between the germline ends.

In this sample, this clonotype turned up many times. The gene calls are TRBV11-3 and TRBJ2-1, with TRBD2 matching over 9 bases. Germline V gives CDR1 SGHNT, CDR2 YENEEA. This CDR3 is 17 amino acids long. V shed 5 bases, J shed 8 bases, and the junction held 16 bases outside the gene matches. The CDR3 sequence: CASSPGGSGRAGHEQFF. In DNA, the CDR3 is TGTGCCAGCAGCCCAGGGGGTAGCGGGAGAGCGGGGCATGAGCAGTTCTTC.

This clonotype was picked up many times. The rearrangement joins TRBV11-3 to TRBJ1-2, with 8 bases fitting TRBD1. Germline CDR1 is SGHNT and CDR2 is YENEEA. With 1 base clipped from V and 8 bases from J, the junction kept 3 bases outside the gene matches. The CDR3 covers 13 residues. The CDR3 protein is CASSLAQGVGYTF. CDR3 nucleotide sequence: TGTGCCAGCAGCTTAGCACAGGGGGTCGGCTACACCTTC. The whole variable domain, remainder taken from reference TRBV11-3 and TRBJ1-2, is EAGVVQSPRYKIIEKKQPVAFWCNPISGHNTLYWYLQNLGQGPELLIRYENEEAVDDSQLPKDRFSAERLKGVDSTLKIQPAELGDSAVYLCASSLAQGVGYTFGSGTRLTVV.

This clonotype came up once. The rearrangement joins TRBV5-1 to TRBJ1-4, with D perhaps matching TRBD1 (6 bases). From germline, CDR1 is SGHRS and CDR2 YFSETQ. The CDR3 sequence is 17 residues long. Between the trimmed V and J ends, which lost 8 bases and 0 bases, there was a span of 20 bases. In nucleotides, the CDR3 is TGCGCCAGTTCGACAGGCGGACCCCAAGCAACTAATGAAAAACTGTTTTTT. Amino acid sequence: CASSTGGPQATNEKLFF.

This clonotype turned up a few times. The chain carries TRBV30 and TRBJ2-1, with TRBD2 matching over 8 bases. V lost 2 bases and J lost 7; bases outside the gene matches: 4. This CDR3 has 13 residues. The germline V gene encodes CDR1 GTSNPN and CDR2 SVGIG (reference sequence). Here the CDR3 reads CAWSNGRGNEQFF. CDR3 DNA: TGTGCCTGGAGTAACGGGAGGGGTAATGAGCAGTTCTTC.

The chain has TRBV20-1 and TRBJ1-6, with TRBD1 identical over 9 bases. This CDR3 region has 18 residues. V lost 0 bases to trimming and J lost 9 bases; unmatched junction nucleotides: 15. Germline V lookup: CDR1 DFQATT, CDR2 SNEGSKA (reference sequence). This CDR3 reads CSARDPETGGSKFSPLHF. CDR3 coding DNA: TGCAGTGCTAGAGATCCAGAGACAGGGGGGTCCAAGTTTTCACCCCTCCACTTT.

A few counts support this clonotype. The rearrangement uses TRBV11-1 and TRBJ1-2, with D perhaps TRBD1 (5 bases). The CDR3 has 14 residues. V lost 11 bases and J lost 0, with 16 bases in between. Germline-derived CDR1 and CDR2 are SGHAT and FQDESV (reference sequence). Here the CDR3 reads CAWSPTATNYGYTF. The CDR3 DNA follows: TGTGCCTGGAGCCCGACAGCGACTAACTATGGCTACACCTTC. The full variable domain, with the rest looked up from reference TRBV11-1 and TRBJ1-2, is EAEVAQSPRYKITEKSQAVAFWCDPISGHATLYWYRQILGQGPELLVQFQDESVVDDSQLPKDRFSAERLKGVDSTLKIQPAELGDSAMYLCAWSPTATNYGYTFGSGTRLTVV.